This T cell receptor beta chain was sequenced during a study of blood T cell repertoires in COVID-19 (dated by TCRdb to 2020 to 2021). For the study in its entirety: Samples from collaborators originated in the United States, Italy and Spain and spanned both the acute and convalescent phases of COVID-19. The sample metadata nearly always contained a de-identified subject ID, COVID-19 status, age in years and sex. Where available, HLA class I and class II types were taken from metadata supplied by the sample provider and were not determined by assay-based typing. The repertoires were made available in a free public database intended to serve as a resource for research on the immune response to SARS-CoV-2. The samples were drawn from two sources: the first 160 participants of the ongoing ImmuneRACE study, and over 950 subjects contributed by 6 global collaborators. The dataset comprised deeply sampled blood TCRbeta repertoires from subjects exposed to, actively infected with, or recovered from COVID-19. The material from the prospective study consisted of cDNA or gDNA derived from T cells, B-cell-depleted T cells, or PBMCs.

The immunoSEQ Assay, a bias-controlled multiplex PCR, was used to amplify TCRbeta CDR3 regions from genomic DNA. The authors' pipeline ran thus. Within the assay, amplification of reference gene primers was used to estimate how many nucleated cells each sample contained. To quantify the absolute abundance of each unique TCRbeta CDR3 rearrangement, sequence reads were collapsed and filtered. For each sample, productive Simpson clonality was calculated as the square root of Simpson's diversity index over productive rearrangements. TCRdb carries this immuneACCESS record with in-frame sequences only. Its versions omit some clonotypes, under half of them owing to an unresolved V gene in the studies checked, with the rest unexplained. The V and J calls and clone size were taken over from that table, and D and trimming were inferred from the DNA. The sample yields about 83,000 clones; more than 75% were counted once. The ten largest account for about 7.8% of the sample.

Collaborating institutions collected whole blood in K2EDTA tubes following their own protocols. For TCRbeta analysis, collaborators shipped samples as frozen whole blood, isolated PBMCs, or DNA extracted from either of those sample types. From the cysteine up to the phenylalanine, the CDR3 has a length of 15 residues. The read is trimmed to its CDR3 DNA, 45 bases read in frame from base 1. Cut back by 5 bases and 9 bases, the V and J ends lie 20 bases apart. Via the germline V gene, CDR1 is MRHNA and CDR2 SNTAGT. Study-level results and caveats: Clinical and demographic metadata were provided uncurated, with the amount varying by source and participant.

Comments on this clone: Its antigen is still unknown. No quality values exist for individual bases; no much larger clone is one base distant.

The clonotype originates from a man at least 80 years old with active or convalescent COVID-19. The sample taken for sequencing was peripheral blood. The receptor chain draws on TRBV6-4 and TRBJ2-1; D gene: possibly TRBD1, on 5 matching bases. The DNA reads TGTGCCAGCAGTCGACAGCCCGGTCAGGACGCTGAGCAGTTCTTC. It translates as CASSRQPGQDAEQFF.